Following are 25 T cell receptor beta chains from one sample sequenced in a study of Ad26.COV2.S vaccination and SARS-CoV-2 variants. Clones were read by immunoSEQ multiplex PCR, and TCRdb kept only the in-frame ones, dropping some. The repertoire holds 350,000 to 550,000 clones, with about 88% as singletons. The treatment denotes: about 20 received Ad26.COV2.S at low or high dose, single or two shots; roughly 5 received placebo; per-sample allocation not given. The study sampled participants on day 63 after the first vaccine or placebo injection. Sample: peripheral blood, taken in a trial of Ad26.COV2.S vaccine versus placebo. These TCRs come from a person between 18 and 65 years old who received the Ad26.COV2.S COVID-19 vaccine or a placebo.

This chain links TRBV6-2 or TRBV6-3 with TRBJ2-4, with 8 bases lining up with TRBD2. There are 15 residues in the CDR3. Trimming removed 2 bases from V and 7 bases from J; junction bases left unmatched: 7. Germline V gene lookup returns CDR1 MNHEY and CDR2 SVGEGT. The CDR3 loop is CASSYREGGGNIQYF. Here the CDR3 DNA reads TGTGCCAGCAGTTACCGGGAGGGAGGGGGGAACATTCAGTACTTC.

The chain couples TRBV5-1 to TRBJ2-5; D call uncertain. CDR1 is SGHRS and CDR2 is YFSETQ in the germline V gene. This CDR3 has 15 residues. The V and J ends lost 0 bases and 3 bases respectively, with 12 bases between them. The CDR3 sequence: CASSLGDGSEETQYF. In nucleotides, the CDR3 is TGCGCCAGCAGCTTGGGAGACGGCTCTGAAGAGACCCAGTACTTC.

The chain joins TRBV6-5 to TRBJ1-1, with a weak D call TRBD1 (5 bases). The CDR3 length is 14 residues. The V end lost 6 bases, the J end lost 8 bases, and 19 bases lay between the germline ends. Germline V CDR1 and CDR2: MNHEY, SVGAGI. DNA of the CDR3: TGTGCCAGCAGAGACCAGGGACTGCAGATGGAAGCTTTCTTT. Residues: CASRDQGLQMEAFF.

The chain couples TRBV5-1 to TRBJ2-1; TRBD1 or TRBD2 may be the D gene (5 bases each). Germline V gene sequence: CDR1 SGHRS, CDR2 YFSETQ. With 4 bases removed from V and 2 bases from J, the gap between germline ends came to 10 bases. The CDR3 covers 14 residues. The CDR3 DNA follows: TGCGCCAGCAGCCCCTTGGGGGCCTACAATGAGCAGTTCTTC. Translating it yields CASSPLGAYNEQFF.

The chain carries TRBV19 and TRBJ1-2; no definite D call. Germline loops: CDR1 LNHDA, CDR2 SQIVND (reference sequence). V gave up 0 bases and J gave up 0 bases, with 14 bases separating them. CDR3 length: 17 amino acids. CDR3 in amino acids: CASSIDPSFSTNYGYTF. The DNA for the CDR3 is TGTGCCAGTAGTATAGATCCGTCGTTTTCCACTAACTATGGCTACACCTTC.

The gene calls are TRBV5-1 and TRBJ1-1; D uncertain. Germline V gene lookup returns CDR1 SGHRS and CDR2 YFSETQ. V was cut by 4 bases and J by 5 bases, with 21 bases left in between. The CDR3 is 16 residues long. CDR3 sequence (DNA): TGCGCCAGCAGCCTAAAGAGACGACACCCTGGGACTGAAGCTTTCTTT. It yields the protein CASSLKRRHPGTEAFF.

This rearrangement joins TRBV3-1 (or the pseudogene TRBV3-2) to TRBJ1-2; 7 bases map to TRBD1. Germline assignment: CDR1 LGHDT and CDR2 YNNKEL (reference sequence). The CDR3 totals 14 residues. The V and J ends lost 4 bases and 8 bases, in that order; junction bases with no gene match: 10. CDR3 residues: CASSPGTVESGYTF. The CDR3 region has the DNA TGTGCCAGCAGCCCCGGGACAGTGGAGAGCGGCTACACCTTC.

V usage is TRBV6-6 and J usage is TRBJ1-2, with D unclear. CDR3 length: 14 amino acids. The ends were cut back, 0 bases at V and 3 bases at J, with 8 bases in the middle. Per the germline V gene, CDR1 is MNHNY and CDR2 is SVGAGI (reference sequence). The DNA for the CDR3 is TGTGCCAGCAGTTACTCCCGACCGGACTATGGCTACACCTTC. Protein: CASSYSRPDYGYTF.

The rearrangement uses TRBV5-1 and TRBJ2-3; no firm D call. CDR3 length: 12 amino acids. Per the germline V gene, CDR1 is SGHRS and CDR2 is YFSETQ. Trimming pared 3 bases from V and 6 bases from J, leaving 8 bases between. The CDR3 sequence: CASSYVGDTQYF. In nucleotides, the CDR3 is TGCGCCAGCAGCTACGTCGGGGATACGCAGTATTTT. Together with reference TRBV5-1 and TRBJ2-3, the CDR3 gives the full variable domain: KAGVTQTPRYLIKTRGQQVTLSCSPISGHRSVSWYQQTPGQGLQFLFEYFSETQRNKGNFPGRFSGRQFSNSRSEMNVSTLELGDSALYLCASSYVGDTQYFGPGTRLTVL.

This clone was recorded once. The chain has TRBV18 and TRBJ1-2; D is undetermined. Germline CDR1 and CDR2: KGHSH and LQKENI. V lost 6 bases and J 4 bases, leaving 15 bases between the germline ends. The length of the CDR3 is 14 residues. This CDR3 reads CASSLQTEAYGYTF. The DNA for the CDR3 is TGTGCCAGCTCTCTGCAGACGGAAGCCTATGGCTACACCTTC.

The chain's CDR3 is CAIRRTSSTDTQYF. The CDR3 region has the DNA TGTGCCATCAGGCGGACTAGCTCCACAGATACGCAGTATTTT. The chain combines TRBV10-3 with TRBJ2-3; 8 bases agree with TRBD2. With V trimmed by 6 bases and J by 2 bases, 4 bases remained unmatched. The length of the CDR3 is 14 residues. Germline assignment: CDR1 ENHRY and CDR2 SYGVKD.

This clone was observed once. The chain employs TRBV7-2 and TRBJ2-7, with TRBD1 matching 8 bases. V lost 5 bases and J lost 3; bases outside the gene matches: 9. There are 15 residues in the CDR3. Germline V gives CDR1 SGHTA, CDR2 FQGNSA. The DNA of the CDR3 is TGTGCCAGCAGCCTCGACAGGGGACCCCACTACGAGCAGTACTTC. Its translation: CASSLDRGPHYEQYF.

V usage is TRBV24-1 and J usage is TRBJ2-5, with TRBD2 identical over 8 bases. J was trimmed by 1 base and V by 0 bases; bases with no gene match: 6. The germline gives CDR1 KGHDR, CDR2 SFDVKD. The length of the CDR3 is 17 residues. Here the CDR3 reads CATSDLRASGFQETQYF. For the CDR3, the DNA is TGTGCCACCAGTGATTTGCGGGCTAGCGGGTTCCAAGAGACCCAGTACTTC.

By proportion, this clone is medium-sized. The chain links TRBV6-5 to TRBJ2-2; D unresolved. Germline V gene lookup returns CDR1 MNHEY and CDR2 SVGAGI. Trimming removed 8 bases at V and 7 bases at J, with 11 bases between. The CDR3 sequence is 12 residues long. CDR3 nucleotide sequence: TGTGCCAGCCTCCCCCGGCACGGGGAGCTGTTTTTT. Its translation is CASLPRHGELFF.

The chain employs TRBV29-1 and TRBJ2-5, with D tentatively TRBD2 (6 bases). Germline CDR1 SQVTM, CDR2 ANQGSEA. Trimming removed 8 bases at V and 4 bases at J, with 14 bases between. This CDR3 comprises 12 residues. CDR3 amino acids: CSLTTGVETQYF. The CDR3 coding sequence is TGCAGCCTTACTACGGGGGTAGAGACCCAGTACTTC. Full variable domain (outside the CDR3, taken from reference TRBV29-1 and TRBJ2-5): SAVISQKPSRDICQRGTSLTIQCQVDSQVTMMFWYRQQPGQSLTLIATANQGSEATYESGFVIDKFPISRPNLTFSTLTVSNMSPEDSSIYLCSLTTGVETQYFGPGTRLLVL.

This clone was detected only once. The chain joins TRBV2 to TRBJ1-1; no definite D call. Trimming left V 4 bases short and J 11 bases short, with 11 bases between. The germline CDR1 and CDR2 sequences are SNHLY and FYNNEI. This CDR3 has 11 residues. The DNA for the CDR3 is TGTGCCAGCAGTGTATACCCTTACGCTTTCTTT. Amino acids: CASSVYPYAFF.

The CDR3 sequence is CATSTTGYWYGYTF. The DNA of the CDR3 is TGTGCCACCAGCACGACAGGGTATTGGTATGGCTACACCTTC. The gene calls are TRBV15 and TRBJ1-2; 7 bases align to TRBD1. J was trimmed by 5 bases and V by 4 bases; bases with no gene match: 7. The CDR3 sequence is 14 residues long. Germline loops: CDR1 LNHNV, CDR2 YYDKDF (reference sequence).

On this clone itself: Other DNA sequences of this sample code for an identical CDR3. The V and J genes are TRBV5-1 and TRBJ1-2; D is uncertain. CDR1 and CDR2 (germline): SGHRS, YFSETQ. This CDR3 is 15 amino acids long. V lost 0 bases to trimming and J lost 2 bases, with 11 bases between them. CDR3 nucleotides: TGCGCCAGCAGCTTGGGAGGCGGCCTCAACTATGGCTACACCTTC. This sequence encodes CASSLGGGLNYGYTF.

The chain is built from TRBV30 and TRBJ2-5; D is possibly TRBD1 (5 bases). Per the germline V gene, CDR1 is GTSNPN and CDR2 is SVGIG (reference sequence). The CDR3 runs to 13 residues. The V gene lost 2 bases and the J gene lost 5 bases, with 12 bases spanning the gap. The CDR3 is CAWSRQSVETQYF. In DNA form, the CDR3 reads TGTGCCTGGAGTAGACAGTCTGTGGAGACCCAGTACTTC. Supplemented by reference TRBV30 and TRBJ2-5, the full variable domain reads SQTIHQWPATLVQPVGSPLSLECTVEGTSNPNLYWYRQAAGRGLQLLFYSVGIGQISSEVPQNLSASRPQDRQFILSSKKLLLSDSGFYLCAWSRQSVETQYFGPGTRLLVL.

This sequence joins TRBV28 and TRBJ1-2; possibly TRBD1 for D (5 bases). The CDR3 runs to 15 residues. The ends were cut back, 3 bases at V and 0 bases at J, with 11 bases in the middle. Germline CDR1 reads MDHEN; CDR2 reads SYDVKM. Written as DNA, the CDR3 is TGTGCCAGCAGTTTCCCGAGGGGAGCTAACTATGGCTACACCTTC. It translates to CASSFPRGANYGYTF.

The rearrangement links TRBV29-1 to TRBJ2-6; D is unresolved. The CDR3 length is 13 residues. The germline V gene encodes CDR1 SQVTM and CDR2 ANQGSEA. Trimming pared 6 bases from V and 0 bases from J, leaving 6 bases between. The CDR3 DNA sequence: TGCAGCGTGGGCCTCTCTGGGGCCAACGTCCTGACTTTC. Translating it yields CSVGLSGANVLTF.

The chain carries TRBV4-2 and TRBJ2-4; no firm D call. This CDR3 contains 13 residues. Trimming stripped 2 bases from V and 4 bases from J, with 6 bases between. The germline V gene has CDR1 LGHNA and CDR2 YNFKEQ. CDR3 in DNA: TGTGCCAGCAGCCAACGCTTAAAAAACATTCAGTACTTC. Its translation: CASSQRLKNIQYF.

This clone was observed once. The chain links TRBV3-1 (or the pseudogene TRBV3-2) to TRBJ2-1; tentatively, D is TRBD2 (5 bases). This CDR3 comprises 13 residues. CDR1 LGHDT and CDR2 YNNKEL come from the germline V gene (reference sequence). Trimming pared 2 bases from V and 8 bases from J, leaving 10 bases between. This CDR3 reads CASSQRGLDEQFF. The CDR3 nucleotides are TGTGCCAGCAGCCAACGCGGACTTGATGAGCAGTTCTTC.

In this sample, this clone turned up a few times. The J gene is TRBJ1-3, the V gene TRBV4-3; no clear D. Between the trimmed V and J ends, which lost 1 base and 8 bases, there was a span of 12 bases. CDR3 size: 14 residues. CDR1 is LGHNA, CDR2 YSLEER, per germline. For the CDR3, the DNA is TGCGCCAGCAGCCAAGGTGTTGCCGGGTACACCATATATTTT. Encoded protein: CASSQGVAGYTIYF.

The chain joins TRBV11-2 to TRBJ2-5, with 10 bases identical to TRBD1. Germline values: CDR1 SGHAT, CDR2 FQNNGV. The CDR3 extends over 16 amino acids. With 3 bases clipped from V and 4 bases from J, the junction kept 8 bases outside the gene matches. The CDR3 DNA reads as TGTGCCAGCAGCTTGACTCGGACAGGGGGAGGAGAGACCCAGTACTTC. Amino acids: CASSLTRTGGGETQYF.